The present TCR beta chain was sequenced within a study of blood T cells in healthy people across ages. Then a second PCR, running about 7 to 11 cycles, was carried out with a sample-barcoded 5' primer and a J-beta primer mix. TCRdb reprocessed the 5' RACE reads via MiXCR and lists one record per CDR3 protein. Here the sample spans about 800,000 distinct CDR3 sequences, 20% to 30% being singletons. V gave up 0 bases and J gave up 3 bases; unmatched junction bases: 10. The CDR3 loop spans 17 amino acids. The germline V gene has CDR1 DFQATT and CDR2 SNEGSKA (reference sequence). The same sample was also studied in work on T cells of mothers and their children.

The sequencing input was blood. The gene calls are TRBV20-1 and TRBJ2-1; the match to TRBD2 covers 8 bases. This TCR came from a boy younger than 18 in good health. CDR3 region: CSARDLRLAGFYNEQFF. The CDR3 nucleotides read TGCAGTGCTAGAGATCTTCGGCTAGCGGGCTTCTACAATGAGCAGTTCTTC.